This TCR beta chain is from a study of blood T cell repertoires in COVID-19. The overall study: Researchers got acute and convalescent COVID-19 samples from the United States, Italy and Spain. T cells, B-cell-depleted T cells, or PBMCs provided the cDNA or gDNA that served as material.

The data were produced by immunoSEQ multiplex PCR, yet TCRdb's version contains in-frame clones alone and is incomplete. Of about 230,000 clones listed, approximately 80% are singletons. V shed 6 bases and J 8 bases; nucleotides not matched to a gene: 4. Germline V gene sequence: CDR1 MNHEY, CDR2 SMNVEV (reference sequence). The CDR3 totals 12 residues. Participants had their cohort set by participant-reported clinical history. The specimen sequenced was PBMCs or T cells enriched from blood (not recorded which). This clonotype was obtained from a man aged 55 to 70 who had recovered from COVID-19. The chain uses TRBV27 and TRBJ2-1, with TRBD2 matching 7 bases. The CDR3 bases are TGTGCCAGCAGCATCGGGGGGTATGAGCAGTTCTTC. Translation gives CASSIGGYEQFF.